This entry is about one TCR beta chain. Its antigen is currently not known. It has no much larger one-base neighbor in the sample; base qualities were not kept. The data originate from a study of blood T cell repertoires in COVID-19 (dated by TCRdb to about 2020). A note on the overall study: Samples covering the acute and convalescent phases of COVID-19 were provided by collaborators in the United States, Italy and Spain. Nearly every sample came with metadata listing a de-identified subject ID, COVID-19 status, age in years and sex. HLA class I and class II types, where available, came from metadata supplied by the sample provider rather than from assay-based typing. The material from the prospective study consisted of cDNA or gDNA derived from T cells, B-cell-depleted T cells, or PBMCs. The repertoires were made available in a free public database intended to serve as a resource for research on the immune response to SARS-CoV-2. Deeply sampled blood TCRbeta repertoires from subjects exposed to, actively infected with, or recovered from COVID-19 were included in the dataset. Samples were obtained from the ongoing ImmuneRACE study (first 160 participants) and from over 1,000 subjects provided by 6 global collaborators. Summary of the overall study and its limitations: Clinical and demographic metadata were provided uncurated, with the amount varying by source and participant.

The immunoSEQ Assay, a bias-controlled multiplex PCR, was used to amplify TCRbeta CDR3 regions from genomic DNA. The original methods were these. Within the assay, amplification of reference gene primers was used to estimate how many nucleated cells each sample contained. Sequence reads were collapsed and filtered to measure the absolute abundance of every unique TCRbeta CDR3 rearrangement. For each sample, productive Simpson clonality was calculated as the square root of Simpson's diversity index over productive rearrangements. This immuneACCESS table, as held by TCRdb, lists in-frame sequences with V and J called but not all clones. Of the missing ones, under half trace to an unresolved V gene in checked studies; the others have no known cause. The D gene and trimming were derived from the DNA, and the V and J assignments and clone size from that table. This sample gives 100,000 to 150,000 clones in total; 65% to 90% of them show up just once. The top ten clones comprise 6.6% of the sample.

Each collaborating institution followed its own protocols to collect whole blood in K2EDTA tubes. For TCRbeta analysis, collaborator samples were shipped as frozen whole blood, as isolated PBMCs, or as DNA extracted from either sample type. The germline V gene yields SGDLS for CDR1 and YYNGEE for CDR2. V is pruned by 0 bases and J by 0 bases, leaving 4 bases of the junction without a gene match. The CDR3, cysteine through phenylalanine, is 16 amino acids long. This entry keeps only the CDR3 DNA: 48 bases, framed from base 1. The receptor was isolated from a man of 80 years or more with active or convalescent COVID-19. Material for sequencing was peripheral blood. This receptor chain uses TRBV9 and TRBJ2-3; TRBD2 lines up with 7 middle nucleotides. The CDR3 sequence is CASSVGVTSSTDTQYF. The DNA sequence is TGTGCCAGCAGCGTAGGAGTGACTAGCAGCACAGATACGCAGTATTTT. Full variable domain (CDR3 extended with the reference TRBV9 and TRBJ2-3 proteins): DSGVTQTPKHLITATGQRVTLRCSPRSGDLSVYWYQQSLDQGLQFLIQYYNGEERAKGNILERFSAQQFPDLHSELNLSSLELGDSALYFCASSVGVTSSTDTQYFGPGTRLTVL.